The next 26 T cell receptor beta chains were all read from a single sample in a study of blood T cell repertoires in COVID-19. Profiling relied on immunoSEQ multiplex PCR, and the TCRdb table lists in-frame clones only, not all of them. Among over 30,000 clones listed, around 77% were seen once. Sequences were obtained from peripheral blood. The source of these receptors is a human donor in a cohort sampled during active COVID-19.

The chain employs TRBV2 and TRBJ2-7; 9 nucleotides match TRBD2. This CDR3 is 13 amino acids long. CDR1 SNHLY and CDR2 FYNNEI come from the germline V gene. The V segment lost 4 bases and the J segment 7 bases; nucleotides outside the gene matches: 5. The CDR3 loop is CASSGGRADEQYF. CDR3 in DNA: TGTGCCAGCAGTGGCGGGAGGGCCGATGAGCAGTACTTC.

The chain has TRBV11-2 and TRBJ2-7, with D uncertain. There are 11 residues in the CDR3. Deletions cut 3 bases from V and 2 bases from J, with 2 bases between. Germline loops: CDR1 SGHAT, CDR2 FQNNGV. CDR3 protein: CASSFAYEQYF. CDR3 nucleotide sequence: TGTGCCAGCAGCTTCGCCTACGAGCAGTACTTC.

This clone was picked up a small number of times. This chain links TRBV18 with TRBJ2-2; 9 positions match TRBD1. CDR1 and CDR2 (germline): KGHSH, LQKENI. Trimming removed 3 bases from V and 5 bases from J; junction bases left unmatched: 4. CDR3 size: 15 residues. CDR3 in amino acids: CASSPGTGRTGELFF. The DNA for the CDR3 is TGTGCCAGCTCACCCGGGACAGGGAGAACCGGGGAGCTGTTTTTT.

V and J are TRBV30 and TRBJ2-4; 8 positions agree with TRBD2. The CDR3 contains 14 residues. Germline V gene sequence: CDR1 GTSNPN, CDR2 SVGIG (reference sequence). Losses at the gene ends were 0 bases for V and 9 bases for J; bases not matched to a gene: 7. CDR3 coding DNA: TGTGCCTGGAGTGTACAAGCGGGGGCGGGCATTCAGTACTTC. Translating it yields CAWSVQAGAGIQYF. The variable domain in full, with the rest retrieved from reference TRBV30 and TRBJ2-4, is SQTIHQWPATLVQPVGSPLSLECTVEGTSNPNLYWYRQAAGRGLQLLFYSVGIGQISSEVPQNLSASRPQDRQFILSSKKLLLSDSGFYLCAWSVQAGAGIQYFGAGTRLSVL.

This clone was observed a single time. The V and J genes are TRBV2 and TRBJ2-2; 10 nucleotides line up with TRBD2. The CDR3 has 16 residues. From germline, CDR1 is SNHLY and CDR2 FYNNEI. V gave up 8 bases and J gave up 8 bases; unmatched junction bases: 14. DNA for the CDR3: TGTGCCAGCTCCTGGGGCAGCGGGAGGGCCGGTGGGGAGCTGTTTTTT. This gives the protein CASSWGSGRAGGELFF.

The CDR3 DNA follows: TGCGCCAGCAGCCGAAACCGGGACAGGTACTACGAGCAGTACTTC. Translating gives CASSRNRDRYYEQYF. This rearrangement joins TRBV5-1 to TRBJ2-7; 8 positions agree with TRBD1. This CDR3 comprises 15 residues. Trimming cost V 4 bases and J 3 bases; bases outside gene matches: 9. The germline V gene has CDR1 SGHRS and CDR2 YFSETQ. The variable domain in full, completed from reference TRBV5-1 and TRBJ2-7, reads KAGVTQTPRYLIKTRGQQVTLSCSPISGHRSVSWYQQTPGQGLQFLFEYFSETQRNKGNFPGRFSGRQFSNSRSEMNVSTLELGDSALYLCASSRNRDRYYEQYFGPGTRLTVT.

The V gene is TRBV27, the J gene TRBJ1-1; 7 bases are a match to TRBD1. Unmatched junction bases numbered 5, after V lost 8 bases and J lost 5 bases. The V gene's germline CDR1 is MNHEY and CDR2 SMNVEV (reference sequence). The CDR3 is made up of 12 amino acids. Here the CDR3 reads CASFRQGTEAFF. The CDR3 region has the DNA TGTGCCAGCTTCCGACAGGGAACTGAAGCTTTCTTT.

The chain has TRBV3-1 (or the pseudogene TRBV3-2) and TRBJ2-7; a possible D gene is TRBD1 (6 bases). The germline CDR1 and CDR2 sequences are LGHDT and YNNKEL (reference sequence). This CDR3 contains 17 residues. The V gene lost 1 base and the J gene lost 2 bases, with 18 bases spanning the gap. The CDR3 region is CASSQGLRGGSAYEQYF. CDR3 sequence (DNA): TGTGCCAGCAGCCAAGGCTTACGTGGGGGCTCAGCCTACGAGCAGTACTTC.

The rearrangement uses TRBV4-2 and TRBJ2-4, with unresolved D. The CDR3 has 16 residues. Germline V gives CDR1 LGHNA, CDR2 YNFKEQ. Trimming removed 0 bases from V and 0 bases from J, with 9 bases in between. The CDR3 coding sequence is TGTGCCAGCAGCCAAGAAGGCGGCCTAGCCAAAAACATTCAGTACTTC. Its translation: CASSQEGGLAKNIQYF.

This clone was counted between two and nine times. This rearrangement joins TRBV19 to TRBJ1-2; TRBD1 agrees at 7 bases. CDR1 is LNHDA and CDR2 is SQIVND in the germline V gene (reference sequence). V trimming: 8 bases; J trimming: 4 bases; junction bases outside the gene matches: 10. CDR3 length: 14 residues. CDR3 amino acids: CASGQAGGGYGYTF. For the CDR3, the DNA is TGTGCCAGTGGACAGGCCGGTGGCGGCTATGGCTACACCTTC.

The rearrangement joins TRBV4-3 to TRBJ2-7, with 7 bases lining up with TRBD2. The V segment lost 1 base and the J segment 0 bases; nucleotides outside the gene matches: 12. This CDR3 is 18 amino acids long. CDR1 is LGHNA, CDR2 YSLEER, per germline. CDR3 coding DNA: TGCGCCAGCAGCCAAGGATGGAACCGGGGCGGGAGCTCCTACGAGCAGTACTTC. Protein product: CASSQGWNRGGSSYEQYF.

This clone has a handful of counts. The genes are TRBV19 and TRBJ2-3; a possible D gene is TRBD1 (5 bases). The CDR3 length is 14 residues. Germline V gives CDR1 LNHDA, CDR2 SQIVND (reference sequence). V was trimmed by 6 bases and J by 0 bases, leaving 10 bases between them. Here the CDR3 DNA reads TGTGCCAGTAGAAACAGGAAAAGCACAGATACGCAGTATTTT. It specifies CASRNRKSTDTQYF.

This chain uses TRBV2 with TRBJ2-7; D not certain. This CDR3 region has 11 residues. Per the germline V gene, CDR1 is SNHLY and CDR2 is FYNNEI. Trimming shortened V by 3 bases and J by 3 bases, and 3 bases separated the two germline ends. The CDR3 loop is CASSDNYEQYF. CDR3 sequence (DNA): TGTGCCAGCAGTGACAACTACGAGCAGTACTTC.

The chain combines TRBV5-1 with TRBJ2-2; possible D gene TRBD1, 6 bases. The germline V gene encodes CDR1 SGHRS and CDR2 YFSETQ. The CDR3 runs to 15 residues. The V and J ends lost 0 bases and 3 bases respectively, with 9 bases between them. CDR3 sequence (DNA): TGCGCCAGCAGCTTGGTTGGGGGCGACACCGGGGAGCTGTTTTTT. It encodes CASSLVGGDTGELFF.

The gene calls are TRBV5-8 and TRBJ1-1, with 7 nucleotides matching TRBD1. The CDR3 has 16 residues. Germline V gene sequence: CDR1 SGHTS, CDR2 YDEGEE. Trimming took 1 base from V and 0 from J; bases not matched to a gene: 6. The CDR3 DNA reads TGTGCCAGCAGCTTGCCCCCCGGGACAGTGAACACTGAAGCTTTCTTT. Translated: CASSLPPGTVNTEAFF.

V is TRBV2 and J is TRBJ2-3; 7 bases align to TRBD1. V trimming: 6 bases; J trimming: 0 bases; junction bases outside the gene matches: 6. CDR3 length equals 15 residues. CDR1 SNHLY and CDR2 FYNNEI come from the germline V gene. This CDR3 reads CASRGTAASTDTQYF. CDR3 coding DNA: TGTGCCAGCAGAGGGACAGCGGCTAGCACAGATACGCAGTATTTT. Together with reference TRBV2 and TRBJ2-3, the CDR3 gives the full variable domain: EPEVTQTPSHQVTQMGQEVILRCVPISNHLYFYWYRQILGQKVEFLVSFYNNEISEKSEIFDDQFSVERPDGSNFTLKIRSTKLEDSAMYFCASRGTAASTDTQYFGPGTRLTVL.

Written as DNA, the CDR3 is TGTGCCTGCTCCGGAGGACTGAGTAATTCACCCCTCCACTTT. Translating gives CACSGGLSNSPLHF. This rearrangement joins TRBV30 to TRBJ1-6; D remains ambiguous. The V and J ends lost 6 bases and 6 bases respectively, with 15 bases between them. CDR3 length equals 14 residues. Germline V CDR1 and CDR2: GTSNPN, SVGIG (reference sequence).

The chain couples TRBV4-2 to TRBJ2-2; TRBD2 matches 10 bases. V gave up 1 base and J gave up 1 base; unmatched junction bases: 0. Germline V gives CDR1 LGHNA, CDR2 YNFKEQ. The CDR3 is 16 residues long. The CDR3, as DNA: TGTGCCAGCAGCCAAGGACTAGCGGGGAACACCGGGGAGCTGTTTTTT. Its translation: CASSQGLAGNTGELFF.

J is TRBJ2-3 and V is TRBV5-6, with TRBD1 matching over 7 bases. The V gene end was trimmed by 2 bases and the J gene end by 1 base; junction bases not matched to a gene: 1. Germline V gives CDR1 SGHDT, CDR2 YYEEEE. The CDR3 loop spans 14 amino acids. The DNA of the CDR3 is TGTGCCAGCAGCTTTCAGGGGGGCACAGATACGCAGTATTTT. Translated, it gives CASSFQGGTDTQYF.

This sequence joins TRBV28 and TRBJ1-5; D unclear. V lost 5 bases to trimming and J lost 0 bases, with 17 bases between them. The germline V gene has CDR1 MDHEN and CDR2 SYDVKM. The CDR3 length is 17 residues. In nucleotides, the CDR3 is TGTGCCAGCAGTGGGATTGGACGGGGAAATAGCAATCAGCCCCAGCATTTT. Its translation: CASSGIGRGNSNQPQHF.

The CDR3 is CASRFGGGADTQYF. As DNA, the CDR3 is TGTGCCAGCAGGTTTGGAGGGGGGGCAGATACGCAGTATTTT. The V and J genes are TRBV11-2 and TRBJ2-3, with D perhaps matching TRBD2 (7 bases). The CDR3 is 14 residues long. The germline V and J ends were trimmed by 6 bases and 4 bases, with 14 bases remaining between them. The V gene's germline CDR1 is SGHAT and CDR2 FQNNGV.

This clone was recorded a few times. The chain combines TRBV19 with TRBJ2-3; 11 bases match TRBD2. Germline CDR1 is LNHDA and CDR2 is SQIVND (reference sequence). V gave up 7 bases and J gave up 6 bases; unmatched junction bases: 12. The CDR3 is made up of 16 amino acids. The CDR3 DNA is TGTGCCAGTACCCGTAGCGGGGGGGCTTTTGCGGATACGCAGTATTTT. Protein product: CASTRSGGAFADTQYF.

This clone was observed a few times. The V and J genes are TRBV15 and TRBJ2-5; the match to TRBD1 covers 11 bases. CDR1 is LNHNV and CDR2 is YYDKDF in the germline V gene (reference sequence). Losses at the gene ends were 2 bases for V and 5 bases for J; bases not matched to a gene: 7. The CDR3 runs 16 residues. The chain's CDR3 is CATSRPTDRGRETQYF. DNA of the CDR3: TGTGCCACCAGCAGACCCACGGACAGGGGGCGGGAGACCCAGTACTTC.

The CDR3 DNA reads TGCGCCAGCAGCTCGACAGATACGCAGTATTTT. Protein: CASSSTDTQYF. V and J are TRBV5-1 and TRBJ2-3; no definite D call. Germline V lookup: CDR1 SGHRS, CDR2 YFSETQ. V was shortened by 3 bases and J by 3 bases, with 2 bases between the two germline ends. This CDR3 comprises 11 residues. The variable domain in full, completed from reference TRBV5-1 and TRBJ2-3, reads KAGVTQTPRYLIKTRGQQVTLSCSPISGHRSVSWYQQTPGQGLQFLFEYFSETQRNKGNFPGRFSGRQFSNSRSEMNVSTLELGDSALYLCASSSTDTQYFGPGTRLTVL.

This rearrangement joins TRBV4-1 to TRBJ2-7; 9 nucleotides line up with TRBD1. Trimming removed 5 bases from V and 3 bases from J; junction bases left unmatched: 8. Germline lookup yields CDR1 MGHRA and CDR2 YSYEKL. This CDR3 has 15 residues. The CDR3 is CASSTTGTGNYEQYF. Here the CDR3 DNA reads TGCGCCAGCAGCACCACCGGGACAGGGAACTACGAGCAGTACTTC.

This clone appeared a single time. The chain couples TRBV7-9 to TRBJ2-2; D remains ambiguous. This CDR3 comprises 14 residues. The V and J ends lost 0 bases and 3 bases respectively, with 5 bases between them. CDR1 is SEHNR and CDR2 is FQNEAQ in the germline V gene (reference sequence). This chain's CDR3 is CASSLARYTGELFF. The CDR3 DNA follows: TGTGCCAGCAGCTTAGCCCGGTACACCGGGGAGCTGTTTTTT.